This T cell receptor beta chain is drawn from a study of vaccination and CD4 T cells after COVID-19. The overall study: Each individual in the study obtained two doses of BNT162b2 or mRNA-1273 vaccine. The control cultures got either a CEFX pool, an HIV-1 Nef pool, or no peptide at all.

Treatment denoted: approximately 10-day PBMC culture with coronavirus spike peptide pools or control peptides (ViraFEST assay). With the Oncomine TCR Beta short-read assay, DNA from cultured CD4+ T cells was sequenced. TCRdb re-called the PCR reads with MiXCR, one entry per CDR3 protein. Found here are about 11,000 distinct CDR3 sequences, approximately 52% of them singletons; the top ten hold 10%. Concerning this clonotype itself: The antigen remains unidentified.

The germline V gene has CDR1 MNHEY and CDR2 SVGAGI. The CDR3 is 15 residues long. V was clipped by 6 bases and J by 1 base, with 15 bases between them. The receptor comes from a human donor who had recovered from COVID-19. Specimen: CD4+ T cells from blood, cultured in vitro. The chain couples TRBV6-5 to TRBJ1-2; weak D call: TRBD1 (5 bases). CDR3 nucleotide sequence: TGTGCCAGCAGCTACAATCGGGACCGTAACTATGGCTACACCTTC. Amino acids: CASSYNRDRNYGYTF.